The sequence of this T cell receptor (beta chain) was determined in a study of OX40 agonist ivuxolimab in advanced cancers. Clones were read by immunoSEQ multiplex PCR, and TCRdb kept only the in-frame ones, dropping some. The sample shows 96,000 or so clones, less than 95% of them seen only once. The germline V gene encodes CDR1 MRHNA and CDR2 SNTAGT. Unmatched junction bases numbered 19, after V lost 10 bases and J lost 3 bases. The CDR3 is 17 amino acids. The chain joins TRBV6-4 to TRBJ1-2; 8 bases agree with TRBD1. The sequence derives from an adult with an advanced solid tumor such as melanoma, head and neck, liver or kidney cancer. This sample comprised CD4+ or CD8+ T cells sorted from blood, obtained in a trial of the OX40 agonist ivuxolimab. For the CDR3, the DNA is TGTGCCACCCAAACAGGGGGAGGGGGTAGGGAGTACTATGGCTACACCTTC. Translated, it gives CATQTGGGGREYYGYTF.